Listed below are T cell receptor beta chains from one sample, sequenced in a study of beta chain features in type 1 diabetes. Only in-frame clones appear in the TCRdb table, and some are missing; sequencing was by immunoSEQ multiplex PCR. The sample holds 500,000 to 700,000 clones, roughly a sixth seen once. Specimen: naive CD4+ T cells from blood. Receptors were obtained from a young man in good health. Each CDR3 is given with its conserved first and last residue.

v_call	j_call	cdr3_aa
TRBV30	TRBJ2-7	CAWSLRTTASYEQYF
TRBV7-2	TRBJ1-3	CASSLVGQSSGNTIYF
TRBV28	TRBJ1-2	CASSRGPSPDYGYTF
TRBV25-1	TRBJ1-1	CASSLVSQTEAFF
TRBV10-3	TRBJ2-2	CAIKGGGTGELFF
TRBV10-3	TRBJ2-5	CAISDRAETQYF
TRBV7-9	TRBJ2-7	CASSVSGGRGEQYF
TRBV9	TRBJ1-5	CASSVDGSQPQHF
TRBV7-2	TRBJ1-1	CASSLARGGTEAFF
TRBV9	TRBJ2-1	CASSVVGGLEQFF
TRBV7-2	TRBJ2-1	CASSLDRGVEQFF
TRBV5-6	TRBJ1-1	CASSPPAAYTEAFF
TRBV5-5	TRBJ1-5	CASSLSETPNQPQHF
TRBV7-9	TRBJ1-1	CASSLIGQGTEAFF
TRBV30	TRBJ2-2	CAWSEAGGPNTGELFF
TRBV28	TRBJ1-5	CASSLFGTEGNQPQHF
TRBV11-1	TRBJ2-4	CASSLRDRGLDIQYF
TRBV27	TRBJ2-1	CASSPRDNSVVNEQFF
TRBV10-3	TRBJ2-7	CAISERTVASYEQYF
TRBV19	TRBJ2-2	CASRIGALNTGELFF
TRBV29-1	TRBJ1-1	CSVDRGRTEAFF
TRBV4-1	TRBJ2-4	CASSQGTRDSGKNIQYF
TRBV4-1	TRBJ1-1	CASSLTGNTEAFF
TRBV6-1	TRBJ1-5	CASSGTGNRGQPQHF
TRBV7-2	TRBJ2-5	CASSLVAPGTGLRETQYF
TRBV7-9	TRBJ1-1	CASSFRAGLNTEAFF
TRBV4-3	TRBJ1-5	CASSRAVDSNQPQHF
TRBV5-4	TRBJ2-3	CASSVTGHYSTDTQYF
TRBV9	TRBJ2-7	CASSVAPRREAEQYF
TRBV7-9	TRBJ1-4	CASSLYDRGPGQLFF
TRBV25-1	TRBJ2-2	CASSGAGTGELFF
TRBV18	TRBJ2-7	CASSPPGQSEQYF
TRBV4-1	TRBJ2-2	CASRHGTRTPGELFF
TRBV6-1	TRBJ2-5	CASLRRGGETQYF